This TCR beta chain stems from a study of Ad26.COV2.S vaccination and SARS-CoV-2 variants. Study in general: Donor got 5x10^10 or 1x10^11 viral particles of Ad26.COV2.S.

Here immunoSEQ multiplex PCR was the method, and the copy in TCRdb shows in-frame clones only, minus some. The data show a few hundred thousand clones, roughly 84% seen once. Points on this clone: Its antigen is not identified.

Treatment of the sample: some 20 received Ad26.COV2.S at low or high dose, single or two shots; roughly five received placebo; per-sample allocation not given. Day 63 following the first vaccine or placebo injection was when the samples were taken. Vaccination used an Ad26 vector expressing Wuhan-strain SARS-CoV-2 spike. General study findings and limits: Comparable non-spike TCR breadth was observed in vaccine and placebo recipients. Possible underestimation of total T cell responses by the TCR breadth and depth analyses was noted.

Sample: peripheral blood, taken in a trial of Ad26.COV2.S vaccine versus placebo. The receptor's source is a person aged 18-65 years who received the Ad26.COV2.S COVID-19 vaccine or a placebo.

CDR3: CASSYGLAGANIFVETQYF. The CDR3 nucleotides are TGCGCCAGCAGCTACGGACTAGCGGGGGCCAATATCTTCGTAGAGACCCAGTACTTC. This chain links TRBV4-1 with TRBJ2-5, with 13 bases that match TRBD2. There are 19 residues in the CDR3. The V segment lost 5 bases and the J segment 4 bases; nucleotides outside the gene matches: 16. The germline CDR1 and CDR2 sequences are MGHRA and YSYEKL.